Presented here are 15 T cell receptor beta chains from one specimen sequenced in a study of T cell repertoires in cytomegalovirus infection. These TCRs are of unknown antigen specificity. TCRdb itself ran the reads through MiXCR, one entry per CDR3 protein. The table lists about 830,000 distinct CDR3 sequences, about 31% of them singletons. This material consisted of cultured CD8+ T cells from PBMCs, taken from culture after CMV antigen stimulation. The receptors come from a human donor in good health (CMV status not recorded). Some clones in this sample may be carry-over from other donors' samples.

The rearrangement joins TRBV4-1 to TRBJ1-1; D unclear. From germline, CDR1 is MGHRA and CDR2 YSYEKL. The V end lost 3 bases, the J end lost 0 bases, and 14 bases lay between the germline ends. The CDR3 loop spans 16 amino acids. Written as DNA, the CDR3 is TGCGCCAGCAGCCATGAGGAAAACCAGATGAACACTGAAGCTTTCTTT. It yields the protein CASSHEENQMNTEAFF.

This sequence joins TRBV20-1 and TRBJ2-7; D gene uncertain. CDR1 DFQATT and CDR2 SNEGSKA come from the germline V gene (reference sequence). The CDR3 has 16 amino acids. The V end lost 1 base, the J end lost 2 bases, and 18 bases lay between the germline ends. CDR3 DNA: TGCAGTGCTAGAGCGGAAGGGCAGACTTTTACCTACGAGCAGTACTTC. Residues: CSARAEGQTFTYEQYF.

The rearrangement uses TRBV18 and TRBJ2-3; TRBD2 might be the D (5 bases). Germline CDR1 and CDR2: KGHSH and LQKENI. The ends were cut back, 0 bases at V and 5 bases at J, with 15 bases in the middle. This CDR3 comprises 16 residues. The DNA for the CDR3 is TGTGCCAGCTCACCACCGAGCGGTCGAAACTTAGATACGCAGTATTTT. Protein product: CASSPPSGRNLDTQYF. The full variable domain, its missing parts supplied by reference TRBV18 and TRBJ2-3, is NAGVMQNPRHLVRRRGQEARLRCSPMKGHSHVYWYRQLPEEGLKFMVYLQKENIIDESGMPKERFSAEFPKEGPSILRIQQVVRGDSAAYFCASSPPSGRNLDTQYFGPGTRLTVL.

The chain joins TRBV19 to TRBJ1-6; tentatively, D is TRBD1 (5 bases). This CDR3 comprises 13 residues. Germline values: CDR1 LNHDA, CDR2 SQIVND (reference sequence). Trimming stripped 5 bases from V and 9 bases from J, with 11 bases between. CDR3 in amino acids: CASSPGIGSPLHF. For the CDR3, the DNA is TGTGCCAGTAGTCCAGGGATTGGTTCACCCCTCCACTTT.

This rearrangement joins TRBV18 to TRBJ2-5, with 9 positions matching TRBD1. The CDR3 is made up of 15 amino acids. The V gene end was trimmed by 6 bases and the J gene end by 3 bases; junction bases not matched to a gene: 8. Germline V CDR1 and CDR2: KGHSH, LQKENI. This CDR3 reads CASSPGTGSKETQYF. The CDR3 DNA reads as TGTGCCAGCTCGCCCGGGACAGGGAGCAAAGAGACCCAGTACTTC.

This clonotype was found a few times. The V call is TRBV25-1, the J call TRBJ1-6; TRBD1 matches at 8 bases. After removal of 6 bases from V and 6 bases from J, the junction contained 10 bases not matched to a gene. CDR1 MGHDK and CDR2 SYGVNS come from the germline V gene. This CDR3 spans 16 amino acids. Here the CDR3 reads CASRAQRTGINSPLHF. The CDR3 DNA reads TGTGCCAGCAGAGCTCAACGGACAGGGATTAATTCACCCCTCCACTTT.

A few counts support this clonotype. The V call is TRBV5-6, the J call TRBJ2-2; D ambiguous. The CDR3 is 13 residues long. Trimming took off 0 bases at V and 8 bases at J, with 8 bases between the two ends. Germline V gene data show CDR1 as SGHDT and CDR2 as YYEEEE. Here the CDR3 reads CASSLAASGELFF. In DNA, the CDR3 is TGTGCCAGCAGCTTGGCCGCTTCGGGGGAGCTGTTTTTT.

This clonotype was observed a few times. This chain joins TRBV29-1 and TRBJ2-7; D is unclear. The CDR3 has 13 amino acids. Germline V gene data show CDR1 as SQVTM and CDR2 as ANQGSEA. With 0 bases removed from V and 6 bases from J, the gap between germline ends came to 12 bases. The CDR3 spells CSVEEEIPGEQYF. As DNA, the CDR3 is TGCAGCGTTGAAGAAGAGATACCAGGCGAGCAGTACTTC.

This clonotype was observed a few times. This sequence joins TRBV27 and TRBJ1-2; 8 positions match TRBD1. The CDR3 contains 14 residues. The J segment lost 6 bases and the V segment lost 4 bases, leaving 7 bases of the junction unmatched. The germline V gene encodes CDR1 MNHEY and CDR2 SMNVEV (reference sequence). The CDR3, as DNA: TGTGCCAGCAGTTCAGCGGACAGGGTGGATGGCTACACCTTC. It is translated as CASSSADRVDGYTF.

The V call is TRBV7-8, the J call TRBJ1-2; D remains ambiguous. V shed 0 bases and J shed 11 bases, with 16 bases lying between them. This CDR3 spans 14 amino acids. Germline values: CDR1 SGHVS, CDR2 FQNEAQ. CDR3 loop: CASSLARTLMEYTF. CDR3 nucleotides: TGTGCCAGCAGCTTAGCGAGGACGCTCATGGAGTACACCTTC.

This clonotype was detected a few times. The rearrangement joins TRBV7-3 to TRBJ2-3; D perhaps matches TRBD1 (7 bases). V shed 2 bases and J shed 5 bases, with 14 bases lying between them. This CDR3 is built from 15 residues. Germline V gene sequence: CDR1 SGHTA, CDR2 FQGTGA. The CDR3 DNA is TGTGCCAGCAGCTTACAGGGGGAGGTAGGAGATACGCAGTATTTT. Translated, it gives CASSLQGEVGDTQYF.

This clonotype was recorded a few times. The chain joins TRBV27 to TRBJ2-3; 9 nucleotides line up with TRBD2. The V gene end was trimmed by 6 bases and the J gene end by 1 base; junction bases not matched to a gene: 11. Germline V lookup: CDR1 MNHEY, CDR2 SMNVEV (reference sequence). The CDR3 has 17 residues. CDR3 in DNA: TGTGCCAGCAGAGGCCTAGCGGGGCCCCGGGGCACAGATACGCAGTATTTT. Translation gives CASRGLAGPRGTDTQYF.

The gene calls are TRBV6-5 and TRBJ1-2, with a weak D call TRBD1 (6 bases). This CDR3 region has 14 residues. Looked up from germline, CDR1 is MNHEY and CDR2 is SVGAGI. Trimming cost V 0 bases and J 4 bases, with 9 bases left between them. CDR3 coding DNA: TGTGCCAGCAGTTACTCGCCAGGGGCCTATGGCTACACCTTC. It codes for CASSYSPGAYGYTF.

This clonotype was recorded at least ten times. V gene TRBV7-2 combines with J gene TRBJ1-1; D is undetermined. The germline gives CDR1 SGHTA, CDR2 FQGNSA. The CDR3 consists of 14 residues. V shed 5 bases and J shed 4 bases, with 14 bases lying between them. CDR3 bases: TGTGCCAGCAGCGCAGGATCGGTGGGCACTGAAGCTTTCTTT. Its translation: CASSAGSVGTEAFF. The complete variable domain, with remaining parts taken from reference TRBV7-2 and TRBJ1-1, reads GAGVSQSPSNKVTEKGKDVELRCDPISGHTALYWYRQSLGQGLEFLIYFQGNSAPDKSGLPSDRFSAERTGGSVSTLTIQRTQQEDSAVYLCASSAGSVGTEAFFGQGTRLTVV.

V usage is TRBV11-2 and J usage is TRBJ1-5; 7 bases are shared with TRBD1. V lost 5 bases, J lost 7 bases, and 11 bases stayed unmatched. Per the germline V gene, CDR1 is SGHAT and CDR2 is FQNNGV. The CDR3 has 15 residues. Here the CDR3 reads CASSQGGWGAQPQHF. CDR3 DNA: TGTGCCAGCAGCCAGGGGGGCTGGGGGGCCCAGCCCCAGCATTTT.